This TCR beta chain derives from a study of cytomegalovirus exposure and HLA in healthy donors. Across the study: From HLA-typed donors, an early data release held around 85 million unique TCRs.

Study outcomes and limitations: The listing of 150 to 200 TCR beta chains classed them as cytomegalovirus-associated. Certain indistinguishable V segments, among them TRBV6-2 and TRBV6-3, were excluded.

The CDR3 is 17 residues long. V lost 2 bases and J lost 4, with 18 bases in between. The germline V gene encodes CDR1 MNHNS and CDR2 SASEGT. PCR amplification relied on 60 Vbeta primers (plus 13 Jbeta primers). Authors' methods: Roughly 81 million unique TCR beta chains, roughly 11 million shared, were counted in a later analysis. The data were produced by immunoSEQ multiplex PCR, yet TCRdb's version contains in-frame clones alone and is incomplete. V, J and clone size were drawn from that table, and D and trimming were deduced from the DNA. The sample carries around 200,000 clones, more than 75% recorded once. In regard to this clone: Its antigen is not known.

This chain links TRBV6-1 with TRBJ2-1; D possibly corresponds to TRBD1 (7 bases). Sample: PBMCs. This receptor was obtained from a woman between 18 and 29 years old in good health and CMV-seronegative. CDR3 DNA sequence: TGTGCCAGCAGTGAAACACTAGCCCTCAGGGGGTACAATGAGCAGTTCTTC. Amino acid sequence: CASSETLALRGYNEQFF.